The clone carrying this TCR beta chain occurred a few times. The source of the sample is a study of T cells in Graves' hyperthyroidism and ophthalmopathy. Amplified TCR beta CDR3 regions derived from RNA transcripts. During a first-round RT-PCR of the TCR CDR3, the HTBI primer set was used. Each CDR3 protein gets one entry after TCRdb re-called the multiplex PCR reads with MiXCR. The table lists hundreds of thousands of distinct CDR3 sequences, 35% to 45% of them singletons, with 7.5% to 9.5% in the top ten. The material sequenced was blood. This TCR came from a man between 18 and 35 years old with Graves' hyperthyroidism.

DNA for the CDR3: TGTGCCAGCAGCTTAGCTGGCGCAGGGGACACTGAAGCTTTCTTT. Its translation: CASSLAGAGDTEAFF. The chain recombines TRBV7-8 with TRBJ1-1, with D possibly being TRBD1 (6 bases). The CDR3 totals 15 residues. V gave up 0 bases and J gave up 3 bases, with 11 bases separating them. Germline V lookup: CDR1 SGHVS, CDR2 FQNEAQ. Drawing the rest from reference TRBV7-8 and TRBJ1-1, the complete variable domain is GAGVSQSPRYKVAKRGQDVALRCDPISGHVSLFWYQQALGQGPEFLTYFQNEAQLDKSGLPSDRFFAERPEGSVSTLKIQRTQQEDSAVYLCASSLAGAGDTEAFFGQGTRLTVV.